The table lists the clone carrying this T cell receptor (beta chain) with a count of one. As yet, its antigen is unknown. Other nucleotide sequences in the sample specify the same CDR3. The data derive from a study of shared clonotypes between healthy human individuals. Study-wide background: Each donor's CD4 naive and CD4 memory cells filled three plates apiece, CD8 naive two, and CD8 memory one.

Some clones are missing from TCRdb's copy, which holds only in-frame ones; the method was immunoSEQ multiplex PCR. The sample lists about 1 million clones; around 74% were seen once. Findings of the study overall: The generation probabilities recorded for non-shared clonotypes fell below those of clonotypes shared by all four donors. It was observed that roughly 4.8% of naive CD4 clonotypes were shared across four donors.

CDR1 and CDR2 from the germline V gene are SGHNT and YYREEE (reference sequence). CDR3 length equals 12 residues. Trimming stripped 0 bases from V and 6 bases from J, with 7 bases between. The chain links TRBV5-4 to TRBJ2-7; no clear D gene. The receptor comes from a young man in good health. Specimen: memory CD4+ T cells sorted from blood. Regarding subset: CD45RA-negative fraction. The CDR3 DNA reads TGTGCCAGCAGCTTGGAGCGCCTCGAGCAGTACTTC. Translation gives CASSLERLEQYF.